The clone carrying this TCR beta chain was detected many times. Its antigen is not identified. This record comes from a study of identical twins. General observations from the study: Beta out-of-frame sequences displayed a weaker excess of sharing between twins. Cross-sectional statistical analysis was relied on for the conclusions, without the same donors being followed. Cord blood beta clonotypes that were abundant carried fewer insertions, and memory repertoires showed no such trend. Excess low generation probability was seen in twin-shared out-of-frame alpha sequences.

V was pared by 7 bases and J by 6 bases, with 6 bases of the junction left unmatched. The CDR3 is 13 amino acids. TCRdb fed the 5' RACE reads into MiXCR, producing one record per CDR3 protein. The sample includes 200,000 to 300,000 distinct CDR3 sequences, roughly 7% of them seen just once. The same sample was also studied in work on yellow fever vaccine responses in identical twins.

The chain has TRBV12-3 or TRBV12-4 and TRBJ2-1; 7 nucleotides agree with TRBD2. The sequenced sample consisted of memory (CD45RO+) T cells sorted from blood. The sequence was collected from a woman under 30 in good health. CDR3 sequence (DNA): TGTGCCAGCACGACCGGGGGGTTCAATGAGCAGTTCTTC. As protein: CASTTGGFNEQFF.